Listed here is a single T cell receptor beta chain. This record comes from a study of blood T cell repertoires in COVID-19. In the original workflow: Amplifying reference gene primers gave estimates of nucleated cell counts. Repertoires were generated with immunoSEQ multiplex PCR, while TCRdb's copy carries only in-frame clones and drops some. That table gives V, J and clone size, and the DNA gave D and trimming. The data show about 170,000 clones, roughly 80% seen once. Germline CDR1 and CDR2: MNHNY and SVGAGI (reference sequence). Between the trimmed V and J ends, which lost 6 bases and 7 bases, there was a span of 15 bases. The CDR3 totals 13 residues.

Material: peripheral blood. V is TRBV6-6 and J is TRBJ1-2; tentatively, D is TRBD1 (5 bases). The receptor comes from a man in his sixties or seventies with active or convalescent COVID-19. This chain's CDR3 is CASSSAGRGGYTF. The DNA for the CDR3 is TGTGCCAGCAGCTCCGCGGGGAGGGGTGGCTACACCTTC.